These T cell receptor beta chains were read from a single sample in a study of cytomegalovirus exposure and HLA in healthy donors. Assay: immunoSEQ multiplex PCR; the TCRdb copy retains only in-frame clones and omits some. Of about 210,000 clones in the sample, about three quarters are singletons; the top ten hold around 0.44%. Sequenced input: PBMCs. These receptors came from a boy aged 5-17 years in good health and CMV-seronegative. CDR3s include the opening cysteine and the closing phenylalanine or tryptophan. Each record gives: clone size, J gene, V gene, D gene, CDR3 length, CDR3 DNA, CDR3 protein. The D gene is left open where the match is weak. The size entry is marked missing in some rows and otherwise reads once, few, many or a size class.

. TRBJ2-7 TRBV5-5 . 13 TGTGCCAGCAGCCGGAGCGCGACCTACGAGCAGTACTTC CASSRSATYEQYF
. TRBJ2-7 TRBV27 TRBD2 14 TGTGCCAGCAGTTTAGGCGGGGGGCCGAGCGAGCAGTACTTC CASSLGGGPSEQYF
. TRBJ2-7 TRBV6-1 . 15 TGTGCCAGCAGTGAGTTCGCCAGAAACCTCTACGAGCAGTACTTC CASSEFARNLYEQYF
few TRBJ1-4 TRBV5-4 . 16 TGTGCCAGCAGCCTCAGCCCTGGGCGGGTGGGGGAAAAACTGTTTTTT CASSLSPGRVGEKLFF
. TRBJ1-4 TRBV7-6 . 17 TGTGCCAGCAGCTTAGCCTACAGGGCCGCTAAGGATGAAAAACTGTTTTTT CASSLAYRAAKDEKLFF
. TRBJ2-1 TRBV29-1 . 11 TGCAGCGTAGAGGGTTCCAATGAGCAGTTCTTC CSVEGSNEQFF
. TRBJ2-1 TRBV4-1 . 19 TGCGCCAGCAGCCAAGATCGAGGCACGGGGTATCCCTCCTACAATGAGCAGTTCTTC CASSQDRGTGYPSYNEQFF
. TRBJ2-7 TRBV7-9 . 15 TGTGCCAGCAGCCCCCCGGGACTCGGCTCCTACGAGCAGTACTTC CASSPPGLGSYEQYF
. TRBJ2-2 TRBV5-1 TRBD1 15 TGCGCCAGCAGCTTAGGACAGGGTAACACCGGGGAGCTGTTTTTT CASSLGQGNTGELFF
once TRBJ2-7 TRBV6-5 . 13 TGTGCCAGCAGTTCCCCCGGGAGCTACGAGCAGTACTTC CASSSPGSYEQYF
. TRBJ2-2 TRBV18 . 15 TGTGCCAGCTCACCGAGGCAGGGGAACACCGGGGAGCTGTTTTTT CASSPRQGNTGELFF
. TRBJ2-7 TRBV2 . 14 TGTGCCAGCAGTGAGAACCCGAGCTCCTACGAGCAGTACTTC CASSENPSSYEQYF
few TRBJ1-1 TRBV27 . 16 TGTGCCAGCAGTTTAATGACGGACACTCGCCACACTGAAGCTTTCTTT CASSLMTDTRHTEAFF
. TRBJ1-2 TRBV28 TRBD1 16 TGTGCCAGCAGTTTCCGGTCCGGGACAGGGTACTATGGCTACACCTTC CASSFRSGTGYYGYTF
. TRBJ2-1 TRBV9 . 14 TGTGCCAGCAGCTTACGGTGGGAGTACAATGAGCAGTTCTTC CASSLRWEYNEQFF
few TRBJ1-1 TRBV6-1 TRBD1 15 TGTGCCAGCAGTGAAATCGGCAGGGGGCTCGATGAAGCTTTCTTT CASSEIGRGLDEAFF
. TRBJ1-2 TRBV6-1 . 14 TGTGCCAGCGTTGTAAGGGGGTTTCGGTATGGCTACACCTTC CASVVRGFRYGYTF
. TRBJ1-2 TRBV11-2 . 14 TGTGCCAGCAGCTTAGATCACGGGATAGGTGGCTACACCTTC CASSLDHGIGGYTF
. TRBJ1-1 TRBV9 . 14 TGTGCCAGCAGCGTAGCGGGGATGGGCACTGAAGCTTTCTTT CASSVAGMGTEAFF
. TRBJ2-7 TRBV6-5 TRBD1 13 TGTGCCAGCCGAGGGACAGGGGCGTACGAGCAGTACTTC CASRGTGAYEQYF
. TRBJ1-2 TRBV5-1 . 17 TGCGCCAGCAGCTTGGCCGGGGCAGGGCGGGACAACTATGGCTACACCTTC CASSLAGAGRDNYGYTF
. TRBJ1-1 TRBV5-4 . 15 TGTGCCAGCAGTCCAGACATCGGCGGGCCCACTGAAGCTTTCTTT CASSPDIGGPTEAFF
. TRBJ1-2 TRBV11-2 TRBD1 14 TGTGCCAGCAGCGAAGCAGGGACAGTCTATGGCTACACCTTC CASSEAGTVYGYTF
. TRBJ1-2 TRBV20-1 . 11 TGCAGTGCTAGATCGGGGTCTGGCTACACCTTC CSARSGSGYTF
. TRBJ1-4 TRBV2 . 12 TGTGCCACAAAAACAGGGTTAGAAAAACTGTTTTTT CATKTGLEKLFF
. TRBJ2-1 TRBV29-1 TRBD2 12 TGCAGCGTTGACGGCGGGGGGGCTGTGCAGTTCTTC CSVDGGGAVQFF
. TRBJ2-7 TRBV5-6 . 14 TGTGCCAGCAGCTCCAGTTCCCTAAGCGGCGAGCAGTACTTC CASSSSSLSGEQYF
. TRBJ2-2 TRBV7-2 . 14 TGTGCCAGCAGTTTTCGGGAGAACACCGGGGAGCTGTTTTTT CASSFRENTGELFF
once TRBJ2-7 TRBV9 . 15 TGTGCCAGCAGCGGGGCCGATGGTAGCTCCTACGAGCAGTACTTC CASSGADGSSYEQYF
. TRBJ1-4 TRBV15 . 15 TGTGCCACCAGCAGAGATCAGGTGAATAATGAAAAACTGTTTTTT CATSRDQVNNEKLFF
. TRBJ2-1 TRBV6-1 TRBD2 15 TGTGCCAGCAGTGAAGCCCAGGGGACTAGAGATGAGCAGTTCTTC CASSEAQGTRDEQFF
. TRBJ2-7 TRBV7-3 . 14 TGTGCCAGCAGCCCTAGGGACTTCCCCGGAGAGCAGTACTTC CASSPRDFPGEQYF
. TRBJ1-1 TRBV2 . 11 TGTGCCAGCTCGGGGTATAGTGAAGCTTTCTTT CASSGYSEAFF
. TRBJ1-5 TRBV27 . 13 TGTGCCAGCAGCCGACAGGATAATCAGCCCCAGCATTTT CASSRQDNQPQHF
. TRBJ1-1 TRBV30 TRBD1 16 TGTGCCTGGAGTGCCGACAGGGGGCCGAACCGGTGTGAAGCTTTCTTT CAWSADRGPNRCEAFF
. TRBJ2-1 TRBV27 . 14 TGTGCCAGCAGACCCGGGGGTTCGTACAATGAGCAGTTCTTC CASRPGGSYNEQFF
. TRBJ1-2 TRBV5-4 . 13 TGTGCCAGCAGTTTGGGACGGGATTATGGCTACACCTTC CASSLGRDYGYTF
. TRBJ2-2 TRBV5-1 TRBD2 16 TGCGCCAGCAGCTTTAGCGGGCCAGCGAACACCGGGGAGCTGTTTTTT CASSFSGPANTGELFF
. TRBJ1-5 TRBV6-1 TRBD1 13 TGTGCCAGCAGTGGACAGGGGAGGCAGCCCCAGCATTTT CASSGQGRQPQHF
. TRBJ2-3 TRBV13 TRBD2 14 TGTGCCAGCAGCTCGACTAGCGGCACAGATACGCAGTATTTT CASSSTSGTDTQYF
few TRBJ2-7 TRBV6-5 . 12 TGTGCCAGCAGTTACTCGGGGGGAGAGCAGTACTTC CASSYSGGEQYF
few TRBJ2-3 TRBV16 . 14 TGTGCCAGCAGCCAGTACATGAGCACAGATACGCAGTATTTT CASSQYMSTDTQYF
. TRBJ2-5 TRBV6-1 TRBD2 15 TGTGCCAGCAGGAATACCTATAGCGGGGGGGAGACCCAGTACTTC CASRNTYSGGETQYF
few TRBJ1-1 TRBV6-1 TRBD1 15 TGTGCCAGCAGTGAACTTCAGGGGGCACGAGGGGCGGCTTTCTTT CASSELQGARGAAFF
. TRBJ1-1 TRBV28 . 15 TGTGCCAGCAGTTTACCCGGGAGAGACGACACTGAAGCTTTCTTT CASSLPGRDDTEAFF
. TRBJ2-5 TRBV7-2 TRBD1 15 TGTGCCAGCAGCATCCCGACAGGGGGCACAGAGACCCAGTACTTC CASSIPTGGTETQYF
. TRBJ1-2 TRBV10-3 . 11 TGTGCCATCAGTGGCAGCTATGGCTACACCTTC CAISGSYGYTF
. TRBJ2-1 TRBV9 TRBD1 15 TGTGCCAGCAGCACGAGAGGGACAGCCTCGAGCGAGCAGTTCTTC CASSTRGTASSEQFF
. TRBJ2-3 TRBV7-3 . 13 TGTGCCAGCAGCCGCCTAGCAGTGGACACGCAGTATTTT CASSRLAVDTQYF
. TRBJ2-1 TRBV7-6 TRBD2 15 TGTGCCAGCAGCTCCATAGCGGGAGTGTGGAATGAGCAGTTCTTC CASSSIAGVWNEQFF
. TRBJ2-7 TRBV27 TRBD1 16 TGTGCCAGCAGTCCCTCCCAGGGGGAGAGCTCCTACGAGCAGTACTTC CASSPSQGESSYEQYF
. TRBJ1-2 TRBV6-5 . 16 TGTGCCAGCAGTTACTCCGCAGGGGTGGGTAACTATGGCTACACCTTC CASSYSAGVGNYGYTF
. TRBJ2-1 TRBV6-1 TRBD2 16 TGTGCCAGCAGTGTAGAAGTAGCGGGAAGGAGTGGAGAGCAGTTCTTC CASSVEVAGRSGEQFF
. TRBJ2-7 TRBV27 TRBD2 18 TGTGCCAGCAGTTCCACCCTACGAGGACTAGCGGGATCCTACGAGCAGTACTTC CASSSTLRGLAGSYEQYF
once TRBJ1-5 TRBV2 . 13 TGTGCCAGCACCAGGGGCCGCAATCAGCCCCAGCATTTT CASTRGRNQPQHF
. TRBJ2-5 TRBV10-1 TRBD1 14 TGCGCCAGCAGTGAGGACAGGGCTCGGGAGACCCAGTACTTC CASSEDRARETQYF
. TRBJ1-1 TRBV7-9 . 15 TGTGCCAGCAGCCTCTGGGAGGGAAAATACACTGAAGCTTTCTTT CASSLWEGKYTEAFF